This T cell receptor (beta chain) was found in a study of CD8 T cells in ankylosing spondylitis. Overall study results and limits: Within ankylosing spondylitis blood, a TCR beta motif made up of fewer than ten highly homologous variants appeared to be characteristic. Matched ankylosing spondylitis synovial fluid reportedly contained a significantly enriched population of disease-linked clones.

As concerns this clonotype: The antigen remains undetermined.

Generation of TCR beta libraries employed quantitative 5'-RACE incorporating molecular barcodes. Via MiXCR, TCRdb re-called the 5' RACE reads, giving one row per CDR3 protein. The sample shows roughly 140,000 distinct CDR3 sequences, under 45% of them seen only once. Trimming removed 2 bases from V and 4 bases from J, with 15 bases in between. The CDR3 length is 14 residues. Germline CDR1 and CDR2: DFQATT and SNEGSKA (reference sequence). The receptor comes from a male donor with ankylosing spondylitis. Sequencing was performed on synovial fluid, either unsorted or a sorted T cell fraction (not recorded which). The rearrangement joins TRBV20-1 to TRBJ2-7; D is ambiguous. CDR3 region: CSARFLTSGYEQYF. In nucleotides, the CDR3 is TGCAGTGCTAGATTTTTAACGTCCGGGTACGAGCAGTACTTC.